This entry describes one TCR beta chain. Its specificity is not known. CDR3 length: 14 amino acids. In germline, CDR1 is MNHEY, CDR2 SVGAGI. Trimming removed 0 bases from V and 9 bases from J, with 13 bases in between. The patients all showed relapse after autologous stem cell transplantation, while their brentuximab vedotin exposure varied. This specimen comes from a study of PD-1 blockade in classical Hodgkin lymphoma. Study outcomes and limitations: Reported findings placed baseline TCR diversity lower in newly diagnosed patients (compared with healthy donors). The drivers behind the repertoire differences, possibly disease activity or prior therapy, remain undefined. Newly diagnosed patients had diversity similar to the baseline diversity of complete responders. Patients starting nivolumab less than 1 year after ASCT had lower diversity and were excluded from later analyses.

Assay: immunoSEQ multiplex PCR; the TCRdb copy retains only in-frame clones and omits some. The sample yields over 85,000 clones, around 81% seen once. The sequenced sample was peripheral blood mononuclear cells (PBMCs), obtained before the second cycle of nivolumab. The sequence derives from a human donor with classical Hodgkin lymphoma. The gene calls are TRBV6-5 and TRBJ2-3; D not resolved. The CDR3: CASSYSRRSETQYF. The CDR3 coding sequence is TGTGCCAGCAGTTACTCCCGCCGTTCGGAAACGCAGTATTTT.